The source of this T cell receptor (beta chain) is a study of blood T cell repertoires in COVID-19. Study in general: Samples representing acute and convalescent COVID-19 were sourced from the United States, Italy and Spain.

Repertoires were generated with immunoSEQ multiplex PCR, while TCRdb's copy carries only in-frame clones and drops some. This sample carries about 120,000 clones, roughly 84% of them seen once, and the ten largest clones take 3% to 4.5%. The germline V and J ends were trimmed by 0 bases and 4 bases, with 7 bases remaining between them. Germline V gene data show CDR1 as SGHRS and CDR2 as YFSETQ. The CDR3 sequence is 13 residues long. Sequencing used PBMCs or T cells enriched from blood (not recorded which). The receptor's source is a woman in her 30s who had recovered from COVID-19. V usage is TRBV5-1 and J usage is TRBJ1-2; D unclear. Written as DNA, the CDR3 is TGCGCCAGCAGCTTGGAGGCAGGCTATGGCTACACCTTC. Protein product: CASSLEAGYGYTF. Full variable domain (rest looked up from reference TRBV5-1 and TRBJ1-2): KAGVTQTPRYLIKTRGQQVTLSCSPISGHRSVSWYQQTPGQGLQFLFEYFSETQRNKGNFPGRFSGRQFSNSRSEMNVSTLELGDSALYLCASSLEAGYGYTFGSGTRLTVV.